The sample holds many counts of the clone carrying this T cell receptor beta chain. These data belong to a study of CD8+CD57+ T cells in acquired aplastic anemia. The study profiled TCR beta VDJ and CDR3 using genomic DNA as template. TCRdb recomputed calls from the reads with MiXCR, one row per CDR3 protein. The data contain 250,000 to 300,000 distinct CDR3 sequences, roughly three fifths of them singletons. The germline gives CDR1 SGDLS, CDR2 YYNGEE. V was clipped by 0 bases and J by 0 bases, with 15 bases between them. This CDR3 is built from 17 residues. This clonotype was obtained from a human donor with severe aplastic anemia or a healthy control (not recorded which). The chain has TRBV9 and TRBJ1-1; D is undetermined. Sequenced sample: sorted CD4+, CD8+, or CD8+CD57+ T cells (not recorded which) from PBMCs. The CDR3, as DNA: TGTGCCAGCAGCGTAGTAGGCAGCTTTCTAATGAACACTGAAGCTTTCTTT. This codes for CASSVVGSFLMNTEAFF.